These 5 T cell receptor beta chains came from one sample sequenced in a study of T cell clonotyping in hematopoietic cell transplantation. Clones were sequenced by immunoSEQ multiplex PCR, and TCRdb holds only the in-frame ones, with some missing. Of 15,000 to 20,000 clones listed, around 90% are singletons. The sample consisted of peripheral blood mononuclear cells. The receptors stem from a man aged 40-55 years in good health. Some clones in this sample may be carry-over from other donors' samples.

The rearrangement uses TRBV30 and TRBJ2-1; D might be TRBD1 (6 bases). The CDR3 is 12 residues long. Germline loops: CDR1 GTSNPN, CDR2 SVGIG (reference sequence). The CDR3 nucleotides read TGTGTCAGGGCAGGGGCTGGAAATGAGCAGTTCTTC. Protein sequence: CVRAGAGNEQFF.

This chain connects TRBV5-4 to TRBJ1-3; no reliable D call. The CDR3 totals 14 residues. Germline lookup yields CDR1 SGHNT and CDR2 YYREEE (reference sequence). Trimming pared 6 bases from V and 2 bases from J, leaving 12 bases between. DNA for the CDR3: TGTGCCAGCACCCATTCTAGCCCTGGAAACACCATATATTTT. Its protein product is CASTHSSPGNTIYF. Together with reference TRBV5-4 and TRBJ1-3, the CDR3 gives the full variable domain: ETGVTQSPTHLIKTRGQQVTLRCSSQSGHNTVSWYQQALGQGPQFIFQYYREEENGRGNFPPRFSGLQFPNYSSELNVNALELDDSALYLCASTHSSPGNTIYFGEGSWLTVV.

The chain uses TRBV4-3 and TRBJ2-3, with D perhaps matching TRBD1 (6 bases). V was pared by 1 base and J by 2 bases, with 13 bases between. The CDR3 runs to 16 residues. Per germline, CDR1 LGHNA and CDR2 YSLEER. The CDR3 region has the DNA TGCGCCAGCAGCCAAGGCACCGGGACATACACAGATACGCAGTATTTT. It yields the protein CASSQGTGTYTDTQYF.

This clone was detected a few times. This sequence joins TRBV6-5 and TRBJ2-1; 13 nucleotides line up with TRBD2. The CDR3 contains 15 residues. Trimming took 4 bases from V and 8 from J; bases not matched to a gene: 5. CDR1 is MNHEY and CDR2 is SVGAGI in the germline V gene. The CDR3 loop is CASSLLAGGQDEQFF. Here the CDR3 DNA reads TGTGCCAGCAGTTTACTAGCGGGGGGGCAGGATGAGCAGTTCTTC.

V is TRBV19 and J is TRBJ2-7, with D perhaps TRBD1 (5 bases). Looked up from germline, CDR1 is LNHDA and CDR2 is SQIVND (reference sequence). Trimming removed 6 bases at V and 7 bases at J, with 16 bases between. The length of the CDR3 is 13 residues. The CDR3 sequence: CASRPGLLGEQYF. The CDR3 DNA reads TGTGCCAGTAGGCCAGGGCTCCTCGGAGAGCAGTACTTC.